Following are 25 T cell receptor beta chains from one sample sequenced in a study of response to subunit inactivated influenza vaccine (dated by TCRdb to the late 2010s). Library prep was done by RT-PCR. The data were produced on an Illumina HiSeq 2500. Clones were called with MiXCR by TCRdb after fastp trimmed the public reads at Q25, and only in-frame beta chains were retained. Identical CDR3 proteins give one entry, which carries the most common genes and DNA. Present in this sample are hundreds of thousands of distinct CDR3 sequences, about 18% of which were seen just once. The ten largest account for roughly 11% of the sample. This material consisted of PBMCs from blood, taken 4 to 6 days after vaccination. All receptors derive from a man aged 50 or older who received an inactivated influenza vaccine. Donor details come from another sample of the same person, matched by shared clones.

This clonotype was recorded once. The genes are TRBV24-1 and TRBJ2-2; weak D call: TRBD2 (7 bases). The CDR3 has 15 residues. CDR1 is KGHDR, CDR2 SFDVKD, per germline. Trimming shortened V by 10 bases and J by 0 bases, and 14 bases separated the two germline ends. The CDR3 DNA reads as TGTGCCACGGCTGCGGGGGCATCGAACACCGGGGAGCTGTTTTTT. Translated, it gives CATAAGASNTGELFF.

The V and J genes are TRBV5-1 and TRBJ2-7; D not resolved. Germline-derived CDR1 and CDR2 are SGHRS and YFSETQ. The CDR3 loop spans 14 amino acids. V shed 0 bases and J shed 5 bases, with 12 bases lying between them. CDR3 sequence: CASSLVSRNDEQYF. Here the CDR3 DNA reads TGCGCCAGCAGCTTGGTTTCGCGGAATGACGAGCAGTACTTC.

V usage is TRBV11-2 and J usage is TRBJ2-1; the D gene is possibly TRBD2 (6 bases). The CDR3 covers 15 residues. Trimming stripped 0 bases from V and 6 bases from J, with 12 bases between. Germline values: CDR1 SGHAT, CDR2 FQNNGV. CDR3 DNA: TGTGCCAGCAGCTTAGACTGGGGCGGGGCCAATGAGCAGTTCTTC. Its protein product is CASSLDWGGANEQFF.

The table lists this clonotype with a few counts. V gene TRBV6-1 combines with J gene TRBJ2-7, with 14 bases aligning to TRBD2. V lost 4 bases to trimming and J lost 4 bases; unmatched junction nucleotides: 3. Germline V lookup: CDR1 MNHNS, CDR2 SASEGT. CDR3 size: 15 residues. The CDR3 is CASSGGLAGEYEQYF. DNA of the CDR3: TGTGCCAGCAGTGGGGGACTAGCGGGAGAGTACGAGCAGTACTTC.

The chain carries TRBV15 and TRBJ2-7; possibly TRBD1 or TRBD2 for D (5 bases each). CDR1 LNHNV and CDR2 YYDKDF come from the germline V gene (reference sequence). V lost 3 bases to trimming and J lost 0 bases, with 15 bases between them. The CDR3 is 16 amino acids. The CDR3 is CATSRTGTRSSYEQYF. Written as DNA, the CDR3 is TGTGCCACCAGCAGGACCGGGACCCGGAGCTCCTACGAGCAGTACTTC.

J is TRBJ2-4 and V is TRBV9; perhaps D is TRBD1 or TRBD2 (5 bases each). Per germline, CDR1 SGDLS and CDR2 YYNGEE. V was clipped by 0 bases and J by 2 bases, with 18 bases between them. CDR3 length equals 18 residues. The CDR3 is CASSVAPLRGDPKNIQYF. The CDR3 bases are TGTGCCAGCAGCGTAGCCCCCCTCCGGGGCGACCCCAAAAACATTCAGTACTTC. The full variable domain, completed using reference TRBV9 and TRBJ2-4, is DSGVTQTPKHLITATGQRVTLRCSPRSGDLSVYWYQQSLDQGLQFLIQYYNGEERAKGNILERFSAQQFPDLHSELNLSSLELGDSALYFCASSVAPLRGDPKNIQYFGAGTRLSVL.

This clonotype was detected many times. The chain combines TRBV29-1 with TRBJ1-1, with a possible D match to TRBD1 (5 bases). Trimming took off 8 bases at V and 1 base at J, with 14 bases between the two ends. The germline gives CDR1 SQVTM, CDR2 ANQGSEA. The length of the CDR3 is 13 residues. The CDR3 DNA is TGCAGCTCCTCGACAGCCACGAACACTGAAGCTTTCTTT. Translating it yields CSSSTATNTEAFF.

The rearrangement uses TRBV7-8 and TRBJ2-7; 9 bases map to TRBD2. After removal of 4 bases from V and 1 base from J, the junction contained 5 bases not matched to a gene. This CDR3 region has 15 residues. Germline lookup yields CDR1 SGHVS and CDR2 FQNEAQ. Here the CDR3 reads CASSSGSGSSYEQYF. Written as DNA, the CDR3 is TGTGCCAGCAGCTCAGGTAGCGGGAGTTCCTACGAGCAGTACTTC.

The J gene is TRBJ2-1, the V gene TRBV3-1, with 9 nucleotides matching TRBD1. Per germline, CDR1 LGHDT and CDR2 YNNKEL (reference sequence). This CDR3 is built from 14 residues. With V trimmed by 4 bases and J by 8 bases, 6 bases remained unmatched. DNA of the CDR3: TGTGCCAGCAGCCCGGGACAGGGTGAGCATGAGCAGTTCTTC. Amino acid sequence: CASSPGQGEHEQFF.

The chain is built from TRBV3-1 and TRBJ1-6; D is undetermined. Germline assignment: CDR1 LGHDT and CDR2 YNNKEL (reference sequence). The CDR3 runs to 13 residues. V was shortened by 6 bases and J by 8 bases, with 11 bases between the two germline ends. This CDR3 reads CASSPDLDSPLHF. CDR3 coding DNA: TGTGCCAGCAGTCCCGACCTAGATTCACCCCTCCACTTT.

The J gene is TRBJ2-2, the V gene TRBV13; 8 bases are shared with TRBD1. Germline CDR1 and CDR2: PRHDT and FYEKMQ (reference sequence). The V and J ends lost 5 bases and 2 bases, in that order; junction bases with no gene match: 7. The CDR3 has 16 residues. In nucleotides, the CDR3 is TGTGCCAGCAGCAGCTCAGGACAGGGTAACACCGGGGAGCTGTTTTTT. The encoded protein is CASSSSGQGNTGELFF. The full variable domain, completed using reference TRBV13 and TRBJ2-2, is AAGVIQSPRHLIKEKRETATLKCYPIPRHDTVYWYQQGPGQDPQFLISFYEKMQSDKGSIPDRFSAQQFSDYHSELNMSSLELGDSALYFCASSSSGQGNTGELFFGEGSRLTVL.

The chain recombines TRBV4-3 with TRBJ2-7; a possible D gene is TRBD1 (6 bases). Per the germline V gene, CDR1 is LGHNA and CDR2 is YSLEER. V was pared by 6 bases and J by 3 bases, with 21 bases between. This CDR3 has 16 residues. The CDR3 DNA follows: TGCGCCAGCAGGCCTGGTTTTAAGACAGGTCTCTACGAGCAGTACTTC. Translation: CASRPGFKTGLYEQYF.

In its sample, this clonotype was seen a few times. The genes are TRBV9 and TRBJ2-6; 9 nucleotides match TRBD1. The CDR3 spans 16 residues. Germline values: CDR1 SGDLS, CDR2 YYNGEE. V shed 4 bases and J 2 bases; nucleotides not matched to a gene: 4. This chain's CDR3 is CASSPGTGTGANVLTF. The CDR3 DNA sequence: TGTGCCAGCAGCCCAGGGACAGGGACTGGGGCCAACGTCCTGACTTTC.

The chain combines TRBV5-1 with TRBJ2-7, with D possibly called TRBD1 or TRBD2 (5 bases each). The germline gives CDR1 SGHRS, CDR2 YFSETQ. V dropped 0 bases and J dropped 5 bases, with 15 bases sitting between them. The CDR3 covers 15 residues. This CDR3 is CASSLGWGYFDEQYF. As DNA, the CDR3 is TGCGCCAGCAGCTTGGGTTGGGGGTATTTCGACGAGCAGTACTTC.

V and J are TRBV24-1 and TRBJ2-1; D remains unclear. The germline gives CDR1 KGHDR, CDR2 SFDVKD. This CDR3 has 15 amino acids. V gave up 3 bases and J gave up 4 bases, with 12 bases separating them. In nucleotides, the CDR3 is TGTGCCACCAGTGATGTATCTATAGCTTACAATGAGCAGTTCTTC. Its protein product is CATSDVSIAYNEQFF.

The chain employs TRBV29-1 and TRBJ1-1; no clear D gene. Looked up from germline, CDR1 is SQVTM and CDR2 is ANQGSEA. Trimming took off 0 bases at V and 4 bases at J, with 9 bases between the two ends. CDR3 length: 13 amino acids. The CDR3 nucleotides are TGCAGCGTTGAAGATTACCGGATCACTGAAGCTTTCTTT. Translated: CSVEDYRITEAFF.

This chain joins TRBV12-3 or TRBV12-4 and TRBJ2-1; D may match TRBD1 or TRBD2 (6 bases each). V shed 6 bases and J shed 7 bases, with 16 bases lying between them. The CDR3 has 14 amino acids. This CDR3 reads CASRLGGPRNEQFF. The CDR3 region has the DNA TGTGCCAGCAGGCTTGGGGGGCCAAGGAATGAGCAGTTCTTC.

This clonotype appeared a few times. The chain is built from TRBV29-1 and TRBJ2-3, with 7 bases matching TRBD1. The length of the CDR3 is 13 residues. Germline trimming cut 8 bases from V and 2 bases from J; bases unmatched to any gene: 7. Germline V gene lookup returns CDR1 SQVTM and CDR2 ANQGSEA. The CDR3 is CSTRTGYTDTQYF. DNA of the CDR3: TGCAGCACGAGGACAGGCTACACAGATACGCAGTATTTT.

This clonotype was detected only a few times. CDR3 in amino acids: CSTKRGSHTDTQYF. In DNA form, the CDR3 reads TGCAGCACCAAACGCGGGAGCCACACAGATACGCAGTATTTT. The chain joins TRBV29-1 to TRBJ2-3; 7 nucleotides line up with TRBD2. The CDR3 covers 14 residues. The ends lost 8 bases at V and 2 bases at J; junction bases unmatched: 10. Germline V CDR1 and CDR2: SQVTM, ANQGSEA.

This clonotype was seen only a few times. The chain combines TRBV21-1 with TRBJ2-7; the table calls TRBD1, which could not be checked here. TRBV21-1 is a recognized pseudogene. This CDR3 comprises 14 residues. This CDR3 reads CASKRTGVSYEQYF. The CDR3 DNA reads TGTGCCAGCAAGAGGACAGGGGTGTCCTACGAGCAGTACTTC.

This clonotype has a count of ten or more. The V gene is TRBV7-6, the J gene TRBJ2-7, with 7 bases aligning to TRBD1. The V gene end was trimmed by 2 bases and the J gene end by 4 bases; junction bases not matched to a gene: 5. Germline values: CDR1 SGHVS, CDR2 FNYEAQ. The CDR3 spans 14 residues. In DNA form, the CDR3 reads TGTGCCAGCAGCTTATTCGACAGGGAATACGAGCAGTACTTC. It encodes CASSLFDREYEQYF.

The V gene is TRBV28, the J gene TRBJ1-2; maybe TRBD1 (5 bases). CDR3 length: 15 amino acids. In germline, CDR1 is MDHEN, CDR2 SYDVKM. V was pared by 3 bases and J by 4 bases, with 15 bases between. CDR3 residues: CASSLQYRRGYGYTF. Here the CDR3 DNA reads TGTGCCAGCAGTTTGCAGTATCGGAGGGGCTATGGCTACACCTTC.

The chain combines TRBV7-2 with TRBJ2-1, with D hard to call. Germline V gene data show CDR1 as SGHTA and CDR2 as FQGNSA. CDR3 length: 14 residues. The V gene lost 4 bases and the J gene lost 8 bases, with 15 bases spanning the gap. The CDR3 loop is CASSSPNLPDEQFF. The CDR3 nucleotides are TGTGCCAGCAGCTCCCCCAACCTCCCGGATGAGCAGTTCTTC.

This clonotype was seen a few times. The V call is TRBV12-3 or TRBV12-4, the J call TRBJ2-7; possible D gene TRBD1, 6 bases. The V end was cut by 4 bases, the J end by 6 bases, with 10 bases between. CDR3 length: 12 residues. Here the CDR3 DNA reads TGTGCCAGCAGTTATGACAGGTTCGAGCAGTACTTC. This translates into CASSYDRFEQYF.

With respect to this clonotype: A much larger clone is a single base away; this may be a read error. The chain combines TRBV5-1 with TRBJ2-7; 7 nucleotides agree with TRBD1. Trimming cost V 3 bases and J 4 bases; bases outside gene matches: 13. The CDR3 is 16 residues long. Germline CDR1 SGHRS, CDR2 YFSETQ. The CDR3 region is CASSSSGTDGGYEQYF. In DNA form, the CDR3 reads TGCGCCAGCAGCTCCTCCGGGACAGATGGGGGATACGAGCAGTACTTC.